The clone carrying this TCR beta chain was seen a handful of times. The sample holds other DNA sequences that translate to the same CDR3. How the authors handled the data: Estimates of nucleated cell counts were drawn from the amplification of reference gene primers. Produced via immunoSEQ multiplex PCR; TCRdb's table is partial and in-frame only. V and J calls plus clone size are reproduced from that table; the DNA served to infer D and trimming. The sample records about 170,000 clones, approximately 88% being singletons. This entry is derived from a study of blood T cell repertoires in COVID-19. Study-level background: The United States, Italy and Spain were the sources of the acute and convalescent COVID-19 samples. T cells, B-cell-depleted T cells, or PBMCs provided the cDNA or gDNA that served as material.

The ends were cut back, 4 bases at V and 1 base at J, with 12 bases in the middle. Per the germline V gene, CDR1 is SGDLS and CDR2 is YYNGEE. The CDR3 has 15 amino acids. V is TRBV9 and J is TRBJ2-1; perhaps TRBD1 as D (5 bases). The source material was peripheral blood. The receptor's source is a woman in her forties or fifties with acute or convalescent COVID-19. The CDR3 nucleotides are TGTGCCAGCAGCCCCGAAGGGGCATCCTACAATGAGCAGTTCTTC. It translates to CASSPEGASYNEQFF.